A single sample gave rise to the 14 T cell receptor beta chains below, sequenced in a study of T cell responses to AZD1222 COVID-19 vaccine. Using immunoSEQ multiplex PCR, the repertoire was profiled, and TCRdb retains in-frame clones only, with some absent. The repertoire holds about 100,000 clones, roughly 89% seen once, with about 16% in the top ten. Material: peripheral blood, obtained on day 0 of AZD1222 vaccination. These receptors were taken from an adult in good health.

The rearrangement joins TRBV5-1 to TRBJ2-1; TRBD1 agrees at 8 bases. Germline CDR1 reads SGHRS; CDR2 reads YFSETQ. Trimming removed 2 bases from V and 2 bases from J; junction bases left unmatched: 9. The CDR3 is made up of 17 amino acids. The DNA for the CDR3 is TGCGCCAGCAGCTTAAACCCTACAGGGGGGACCTACAATGAGCAGTTCTTC. Its protein is CASSLNPTGGTYNEQFF.

This rearrangement joins TRBV18 to TRBJ1-5, with 9 bases identical to TRBD1. This CDR3 is built from 16 residues. After removal of 3 bases from V and 3 bases from J, the junction contained 6 bases not matched to a gene. Germline V gene sequence: CDR1 KGHSH, CDR2 LQKENI. CDR3 sequence: CASSPSGQGNNQPQHF. In DNA form, the CDR3 reads TGTGCCAGCTCACCCTCGGGACAGGGAAACAATCAGCCCCAGCATTTT.

This clone has only one observation. CDR3 DNA: TGTGCCACCAGGGACCGGGAGAACACTGAAGCTTTCTTT. Translation gives CATRDRENTEAFF. The chain recombines TRBV24-1 with TRBJ1-1; D is ambiguous. The ends were cut back, 7 bases at V and 1 base at J, with 9 bases in the middle. Germline V gives CDR1 KGHDR, CDR2 SFDVKD. The CDR3 runs 13 residues.

This clone was seen more than once but under ten times. The chain carries TRBV10-3 and TRBJ2-1, with 7 bases matching TRBD2. Unmatched junction bases numbered 5, after V lost 7 bases and J lost 2 bases. This CDR3 is built from 14 residues. The germline V gene has CDR1 ENHRY and CDR2 SYGVKD. The CDR3 DNA sequence: TGTGCCATCACCGCGGGGGAAGCCTACAATGAGCAGTTCTTC. Encoded protein: CAITAGEAYNEQFF.

The chain links TRBV25-1 to TRBJ2-5; D may be TRBD2 (5 bases). From germline, CDR1 is MGHDK and CDR2 SYGVNS. CDR3 size: 14 residues. Trimming shortened V by 1 base and J by 5 bases, and 11 bases separated the two germline ends. The CDR3 DNA reads as TGTGCCAGCAGTGAATCGAGGGTCCACGAGACCCAGTACTTC. It is translated as CASSESRVHETQYF.

For this clone: A read error is possible here, since a much larger clone lies one base away. This sample includes further DNA sequences coding for the same CDR3. CDR3 DNA: TGTGCCAGCAGCCTACAGGGGAACACTGAAGCTTTCTTT. As protein: CASSLQGNTEAFF. This chain uses TRBV12-3 or TRBV12-4 with TRBJ1-1, with D perhaps matching TRBD1 (6 bases). Trimming removed 6 bases at V and 1 base at J, with 9 bases between. The CDR3 consists of 13 residues.

In its sample, this clone was seen a few times. V is TRBV19 and J is TRBJ2-1; D might be TRBD2 (6 bases). V dropped 5 bases and J dropped 4 bases, with 12 bases sitting between them. CDR1 and CDR2 (germline): LNHDA, SQIVND (reference sequence). The CDR3 runs 14 residues. The DNA of the CDR3 is TGTGCCAGTAGTGGCCTAGCGCCATACAATGAGCAGTTCTTC. Translated, it gives CASSGLAPYNEQFF.

The rearrangement joins TRBV24-1 to TRBJ1-5, with no clear D. Trimming left V 7 bases short and J 5 bases short, with 11 bases between. Germline CDR1 reads KGHDR; CDR2 reads SFDVKD. The CDR3 spans 13 residues. CDR3: CATRQFRHQPQHF. The CDR3 DNA is TGTGCCACCAGGCAGTTCCGGCATCAGCCCCAGCATTTT.

The rearrangement uses TRBV6-5 and TRBJ1-3; D uncertain. CDR3 length: 15 residues. Germline V gene data show CDR1 as MNHEY and CDR2 as SVGAGI. Trimming cost V 10 bases and J 0 bases, with 16 bases left between them. The CDR3 here is CATRLGQNSGNTIYF. CDR3 sequence (DNA): TGTGCCACCCGATTGGGCCAGAACTCTGGAAACACCATATATTTT.

The V and J genes are TRBV4-3 and TRBJ1-2; 7 bases are a match to TRBD1. The junction had 11 bases not matched to a gene; V was cut back by 0 bases and J by 7 bases. Germline V gene sequence: CDR1 LGHNA, CDR2 YSLEER. The CDR3 is 16 amino acids. CDR3 sequence: CASSQDPNRGSGGYTF. The CDR3 nucleotides are TGCGCCAGCAGCCAAGATCCAAACAGGGGAAGTGGTGGCTACACCTTC.

In regard to this clone: Other DNA sequences in the same sample also yield this CDR3. The chain has TRBV7-9 and TRBJ1-3, with D unclear. Trimming pared 3 bases from V and 0 bases from J, leaving 12 bases between. CDR3 length: 16 amino acids. CDR1 and CDR2 from the germline V gene are SEHNR and FQNEAQ (reference sequence). CDR3 loop: CASSLAGRLSGNTIYF. CDR3 sequence (DNA): TGTGCCAGCAGCTTGGCCGGGAGGCTCTCTGGAAACACCATATATTTT.

The gene calls are TRBV9 and TRBJ2-3; D is possibly TRBD2 (5 bases). This CDR3 contains 14 residues. CDR1 and CDR2 (germline): SGDLS, YYNGEE. Trimming removed 7 bases from V and 3 bases from J, with 15 bases in between. The CDR3 loop is CASGSSGWTDTQYF. In nucleotides, the CDR3 is TGTGCCAGCGGGAGTAGTGGTTGGACAGATACGCAGTATTTT.

This clone is a singleton in its sample. This rearrangement joins TRBV7-3 to TRBJ2-1; TRBD2 matches at 7 bases. This CDR3 has 17 amino acids. Germline values: CDR1 SGHTA, CDR2 FQGTGA. J gave up 4 bases and V 5 bases, and 14 bases lay outside the gene matches. CDR3 protein: CASSQKNAGVGYNEQFF. The CDR3 region has the DNA TGTGCCAGCAGCCAAAAAAACGCGGGAGTTGGATACAATGAGCAGTTCTTC.

Worth noting for this clone: An end of the junction differs from the germline gene, which may be a read error. The chain combines TRBV19 with TRBJ1-4; a possible D gene is TRBD1 (6 bases). Germline assignment: CDR1 LNHDA and CDR2 SQIVND (reference sequence). The CDR3 contains 16 residues. Here the CDR3 reads CASRIGDTTTNEKLFF. The CDR3, as DNA: TGTGCCAGTAGAATAGGGGACACCACAACTAATGAAAAACTGTTTTTT.